This T cell receptor beta chain originates from a study of post-analysis software for immune sequencing data. There are a few counts of this clonotype. Its antigen is unidentified. Study-wide results and caveats: Among four to six TRBV segments more frequent in patients than controls were TRBV5-6, TRBV5-1 and TRBV20-1.

J lost 4 bases, V lost 4 bases, and 11 bases had no gene match. Germline lookup yields CDR1 SGHRS and CDR2 YFSETQ. The CDR3 runs to 16 residues. The TCR beta cDNA libraries carried unique molecular identifiers. Each CDR3 protein gets one entry after TCRdb re-called the PCR reads with MiXCR. In the table there are 500,000 to 600,000 distinct CDR3 sequences, 44% of which are singletons. The chain couples TRBV5-1 to TRBJ2-3; 8 bases agree with TRBD1. This receptor was obtained from a girl aged 5-17 years with multiple sclerosis. Sequences were obtained from blood. This chain's CDR3 is CASSGGPGQGSDTQYF. The CDR3 nucleotides read TGCGCCAGCAGCGGTGGGCCCGGACAGGGCTCAGATACGCAGTATTTT.